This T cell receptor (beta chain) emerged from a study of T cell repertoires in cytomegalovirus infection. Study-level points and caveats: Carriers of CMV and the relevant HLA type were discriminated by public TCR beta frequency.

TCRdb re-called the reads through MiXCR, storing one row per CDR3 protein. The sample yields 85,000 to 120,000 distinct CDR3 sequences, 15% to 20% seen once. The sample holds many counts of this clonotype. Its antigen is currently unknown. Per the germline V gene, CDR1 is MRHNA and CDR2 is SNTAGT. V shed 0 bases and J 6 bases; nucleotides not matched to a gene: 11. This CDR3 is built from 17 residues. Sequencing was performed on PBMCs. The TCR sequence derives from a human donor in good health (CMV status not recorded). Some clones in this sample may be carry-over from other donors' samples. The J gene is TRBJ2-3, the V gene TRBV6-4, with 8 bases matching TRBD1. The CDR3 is CASSDSNTGGGQDTQYF. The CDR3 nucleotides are TGTGCCAGCAGTGACTCCAATACAGGGGGAGGACAGGATACGCAGTATTTT.